Listed below are T cell receptor beta chains from one sample, sequenced in a study of cytomegalovirus exposure and HLA in healthy donors. Produced via immunoSEQ multiplex PCR; TCRdb's table is partial and in-frame only. The data contain 250,000 to 350,000 clones, just over 85% of them singletons. Material: PBMCs. These receptors all come from a man in his forties in good health and CMV-seropositive. Each CDR3 is given with its conserved first and last residue. Each record gives: D gene, J gene, V gene, CDR3 length, clone size, CDR3 protein, CDR3 DNA. The D gene is left open where the match is weak. Some rows mark clone size as missing; the rest say once, few, many or name a class of expanded clone.

>.|TRBJ2-5|TRBV5-6|15|.
CASSYRGRAVETQYF
TGTGCCAGCAGCTATAGGGGGAGGGCCGTTGAGACCCAGTACTTC
>.|TRBJ2-1|TRBV6-1|14|.
CASSVAGYYNEQFF
TGTGCCAGCAGTGTGGCAGGTTATTACAATGAGCAGTTCTTC
>TRBD1|TRBJ1-2|TRBV19|13|.
CASSIHRGNGYTF
TGTGCCAGTAGTATACACAGGGGTAATGGCTACACCTTC
>.|TRBJ2-7|TRBV4-1|13|.
CASSQDFQLEQYF
TGCGCCAGCAGCCAAGATTTTCAACTCGAGCAGTACTTC
>TRBD2|TRBJ2-3|TRBV5-6|15|.
CASSILAGGADTQYF
TGTGCCAGCAGCATACTAGCGGGAGGTGCAGATACGCAGTATTTT
>TRBD2|TRBJ2-3|TRBV5-4|16|once
CASSPGTSGWGGTQYF
TGTGCCAGCAGCCCCGGGACTAGCGGGTGGGGGGGTACGCAGTATTTT
>.|TRBJ2-5|TRBV29-1|13|.
CSSSQGYQETQYF
TGCAGCTCATCTCAGGGGTACCAAGAGACCCAGTACTTC
>.|TRBJ2-1|TRBV19|16|.
CASSIPGGTTHNEQFF
TGTGCCAGTAGTATCCCCGGGGGGACAACCCACAATGAGCAGTTCTTC
>TRBD2|TRBJ2-7|TRBV28|17|.
CASSLPKGREGVYEQYF
TGTGCCAGCAGTTTACCCAAGGGGCGGGAGGGGGTCTACGAGCAGTACTTC
>TRBD1|TRBJ2-3|TRBV7-9|15|.
CSSSPGGGRTDTQYF
TGTTCCAGCAGCCCAGGGGGTGGGCGCACAGATACGCAGTATTTT
>TRBD2|TRBJ2-5|TRBV7-3|14|.
CASSSAGGSETQYF
TGTGCCAGCAGCTCCGCGGGGGGCAGCGAGACCCAGTACTTC
>.|TRBJ1-2|TRBV12-5|14|.
CASAPGESNYGYTF
TGTGCTAGTGCTCCTGGGGAGTCTAACTATGGCTACACCTTC
>.|TRBJ2-5|TRBV7-9|14|.
CASSLVVSGETQYF
TGTGCCAGCAGCTTAGTAGTCTCAGGAGAGACCCAGTACTTC
>TRBD1|TRBJ1-2|TRBV12-5|14|.
CASGYAGGNYGYTF
TGTGCTAGTGGTTATGCAGGGGGCAACTATGGCTACACCTTC
>.|TRBJ1-1|TRBV5-8|15|.
CASSLGETMNTEAFF
TGTGCCAGCAGCTTGGGGGAGACGATGAACACTGAAGCTTTCTTT
>TRBD2|TRBJ2-5|TRBV7-2|17|.
CASSLAGLAGGLETQYF
TGTGCCAGCAGCTTAGCGGGACTAGCGGGAGGGCTGGAGACCCAGTACTTC
>TRBD2|TRBJ2-2|TRBV28|17|.
CASSFAAGGRRTGELFF
TGTGCCAGCAGTTTTGCAGCGGGAGGTCGGCGCACCGGGGAGCTGTTTTTT
>TRBD1|TRBJ1-4|TRBV7-6|13|.
CASSPGTDEKLFF
TGTGCCAGCAGCCCCGGGACAGACGAAAAACTGTTTTTT
>TRBD1|TRBJ1-4|TRBV7-9|14|.
CASSRTGGGEKLFF
TGTGCCAGCAGCCGGACAGGGGGTGGTGAAAAACTGTTTTTT
>.|TRBJ1-1|TRBV7-9|14|.
CASSLETVHTEAFF
TGTGCCAGCAGCTTAGAGACAGTCCACACTGAAGCTTTCTTT
>.|TRBJ1-2|TRBV19|13|.
CASSIPRGYGYTF
TGTGCCAGTAGTATTCCTCGGGGCTATGGCTACACCTTC
>.|TRBJ2-1|TRBV2|14|once
CASKAGRLGNEQFF
TGTGCCAGCAAGGCGGGCCGACTGGGGAATGAGCAGTTCTTC
>TRBD1|TRBJ2-7|TRBV27|14|.
CASSLGTASYEQYF
TGTGCCAGCAGTTTAGGGACAGCTTCCTACGAGCAGTACTTC
>.|TRBJ2-7|TRBV27|12|.
CASSSYLHEQYF
TGTGCCAGCAGTTCATACTTGCACGAGCAGTACTTC
>.|TRBJ1-1|TRBV19|13|.
CASSINSNTEAFF
TGTGCCAGTAGTATTAACAGCAACACTGAAGCTTTCTTT
>TRBD1|TRBJ1-1|TRBV5-4|15|.
CASSYGQGLGTEAFF
TGTGCCAGCAGCTATGGACAGGGGCTAGGCACTGAAGCTTTCTTT
>TRBD2|TRBJ2-5|TRBV5-1|21|.
CASSLVSLAVLTNGGQETQYF
TGCGCCAGCAGCTTGGTTTCGCTAGCGGTCCTCACAAATGGGGGCCAAGAGACCCAGTACTTC
>.|TRBJ2-1|TRBV6-5|15|.
CASSLGASSYNEQFF
TGTGCCAGCAGTTTGGGAGCGAGCTCCTACAATGAGCAGTTCTTC
>TRBD2|TRBJ2-1|TRBV5-6|15|.
CASSVASGRGNEQFF
TGTGCCAGCAGCGTAGCTAGCGGGAGGGGGAATGAGCAGTTCTTC
>.|TRBJ2-7|TRBV21-1|16|.
CASSSCVIAGTEEQYF
TGTGCCAGCAGCTCCTGTGTAATAGCGGGCACTGAAGAGCAGTACTTC
>.|TRBJ1-1|TRBV5-1|13|once
CASSARHGAEAFF
TGCGCCAGCAGCGCAAGACACGGCGCAGAAGCTTTCTTT
>TRBD2|TRBJ2-1|TRBV2|12|.
CASGERGNEQFF
TGTGCCAGCGGAGAGCGGGGAAATGAGCAGTTCTTC
>TRBD1|TRBJ2-7|TRBV19|15|.
CASSGRRDREYEQYF
TGTGCCAGTAGCGGGCGCCGGGACAGGGAATACGAGCAGTACTTC
>.|TRBJ2-5|TRBV29-1|11|.
CSVVPQETQYF
TGCAGCGTTGTTCCACAAGAGACCCAGTACTTC
>TRBD1|TRBJ2-2|TRBV5-1|16|.
CASSHRDRGNTGELFF
TGCGCCAGCAGCCACCGGGACAGGGGGAACACCGGGGAGCTGTTTTTT
>.|TRBJ1-2|TRBV18|14|.
CASSPGQENYGYTF
TGTGCCAGCTCACCGGGGCAGGAGAACTATGGCTACACCTTC
>.|TRBJ2-2|TRBV28|15|.
CASSLDQVGAGELFF
TGTGCCAGCAGTTTAGATCAGGTTGGCGCCGGGGAGCTGTTTTTT
>.|TRBJ2-5|TRBV5-1|14|.
CASSATGFQETQYF
TGCGCCAGCAGCGCGACAGGATTTCAAGAGACCCAGTACTTC
>.|TRBJ1-2|TRBV6-5|15|.
CASTERGSLNYGYTF
TGTGCCAGCACCGAAAGGGGCAGTCTTAACTATGGCTACACCTTC
>.|TRBJ2-2|TRBV7-9|15|.
CASSDLALNTGELFF
TGTGCCAGCAGCGACCTAGCCTTGAACACCGGGGAGCTGTTTTTT
>TRBD1|TRBJ2-1|TRBV4-2|16|.
CASSHAGTGGGNEQFF
TGTGCCAGCAGCCATGCCGGGACAGGGGGTGGCAATGAGCAGTTCTTC
>.|TRBJ1-2|TRBV27|14|.
CASSFGGAVYGYTF
TGTGCCAGCAGTTTCGGAGGGGCAGTCTATGGCTACACCTTC
>TRBD2|TRBJ2-7|TRBV5-1|17|.
CASSSHSAGGPVDEQYF
TGCGCCAGCAGCTCCCACTCAGCGGGAGGGCCGGTAGACGAGCAGTACTTC
>.|TRBJ2-3|TRBV5-1|15|once
CASSRGGWALDTQYF
TGCGCCAGCAGCCGGGGAGGTTGGGCGCTGGATACGCAGTATTTT
>TRBD1|TRBJ2-7|TRBV28|16|.
CASSLYFWTGGGEQYF
TGTGCCAGCAGTTTGTATTTTTGGACAGGGGGCGGCGAGCAGTACTTC
>TRBD1|TRBJ1-6|TRBV5-6|16|.
CASSQGTGKLNSPLHF
TGTGCCAGCAGCCAAGGGACAGGGAAACTGAATTCACCCCTCCACTTT
>.|TRBJ2-7|TRBV5-4|13|.
CASSLDRPYEQYF
TGTGCCAGCAGCTTGGACAGGCCCTACGAGCAGTACTTC
>TRBD2|TRBJ2-7|TRBV7-9|17|.
CASSLAGLARPSYEQYF
TGTGCCAGCAGCTTAGCGGGACTAGCGCGACCCTCCTACGAGCAGTACTTC
>.|TRBJ2-6|TRBV4-3|18|.
CASSQSGTGTLWANVLTF
TGCGCCAGCAGCCAATCGGGTACAGGAACCCTCTGGGCCAACGTCCTGACTTTC
>TRBD1|TRBJ2-1|TRBV7-3|13|.
CASSWGQGDEQFF
TGTGCCAGCAGCTGGGGACAGGGCGATGAGCAGTTCTTC
>TRBD1|TRBJ2-5|TRBV18|15|few
CASSREQGREETQYF
TGTGCCAGCTCACGAGAACAGGGGCGGGAAGAGACCCAGTACTTC
>.|TRBJ1-1|TRBV5-8|12|.
CASSRRDTEAFF
TGTGCCAGCAGCCGGCGGGACACTGAAGCTTTCTTT
>TRBD2|TRBJ2-1|TRBV5-3|18|.
CASSAHGGAVVGIGEQFF
TGTGCCAGCTCAGCCCACGGGGGGGCGGTGGTTGGGATTGGTGAGCAGTTCTTC
>.|TRBJ1-1|TRBV28|17|.
CASSFYAKGVGNTEAFF
TGTGCCAGCAGTTTCTATGCCAAGGGGGTCGGGAACACTGAAGCTTTCTTT
>.|TRBJ2-1|TRBV7-9|14|.
CASSLAESRNEQFF
TGTGCCAGCAGCTTAGCGGAGTCGCGCAATGAGCAGTTCTTC
>TRBD2|TRBJ2-3|TRBV10-2|15|.
CASSPGVAGVDTQYF
TGCGCCAGCAGCCCCGGGGTAGCGGGAGTAGATACGCAGTATTTT